Detailed here is one T cell receptor (beta chain). This clone is a singleton in its sample. The antigen it recognizes is unknown. It has no much larger one-base neighbor in the sample; base qualities were not kept. The CDR3 covers 15 residues, taking in both the cysteine and the phenylalanine. The CDR3 DNA has 45 bases and is translated from base 1. CDR1 KGHSH and CDR2 LQKENI were looked up in the germline V gene. V is shortened by 1 base, J by 0 bases, and the region joining them spans 7 bases. Library preparation was by the immunoSEQ multiplex PCR assay. Sourced from immuneACCESS, this table was stored by TCRdb with only in-frame sequences that have V and J called. A share of the clones is absent; for the studies checked, an unresolved V gene accounts for under half, and the remainder has no known explanation. The sample table contains about 160,000 clones; only one count was recorded for 95% to 96% of them. Approximately 1% of the sample comes from the top ten.

The entry originates in a study of control samples from healthy donors and cancer patients (TCRdb year 2020). Material: blood. The chain is encoded by TRBV18 joined to TRBJ2-1; no D gene is confidently identified. This TCR was recovered from a woman in her 30s in good health. The CDR3 protein is CASSPQGSSYNEQFF. The DNA reads TGTGCCAGCTCACCACAGGGAAGCTCCTACAATGAGCAGTTCTTC.